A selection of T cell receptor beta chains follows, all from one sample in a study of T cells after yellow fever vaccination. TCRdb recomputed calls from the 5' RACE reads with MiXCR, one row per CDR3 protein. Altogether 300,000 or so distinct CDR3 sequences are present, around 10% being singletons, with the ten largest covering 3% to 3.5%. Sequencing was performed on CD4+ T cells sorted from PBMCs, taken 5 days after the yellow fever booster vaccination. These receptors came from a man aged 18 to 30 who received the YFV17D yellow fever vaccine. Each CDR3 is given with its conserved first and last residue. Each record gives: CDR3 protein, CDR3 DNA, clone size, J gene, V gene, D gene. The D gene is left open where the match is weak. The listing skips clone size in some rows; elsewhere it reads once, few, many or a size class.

cdr3_aa: CASSLGSEGDEQFF; cdr3_nt: TGTGCCAGCAGTTTGGGGTCGGAGGGGGATGAGCAGTTCTTC; clone_size: few; j_call: TRBJ2-1; v_call: TRBV12-3/TRBV12-4; d_call: NA
cdr3_aa: CASSPGRDHPEAFF; cdr3_nt: TGTGCCAGCAGCCCCGGCAGGGACCACCCTGAAGCTTTCTTT; clone_size: NA; j_call: TRBJ1-1; v_call: TRBV7-3; d_call: NA
cdr3_aa: CASSPGGTGEKLFF; cdr3_nt: TGTGCCAGCAGCCCAGGCGGGACGGGTGAAAAACTGTTTTTT; clone_size: NA; j_call: TRBJ1-4; v_call: TRBV7-2; d_call: NA
cdr3_aa: CASRGDPDTQYF; cdr3_nt: TGTGCCAGCCGGGGGGATCCGGATACGCAGTATTTT; clone_size: few; j_call: TRBJ2-3; v_call: TRBV11-2; d_call: TRBD2
cdr3_aa: CASSFQGGDQPQHF; cdr3_nt: TGTGCCAGCAGTTTCCAGGGGGGGGATCAGCCCCAGCATTTT; clone_size: NA; j_call: TRBJ1-5; v_call: TRBV12-3/TRBV12-4; d_call: TRBD1
cdr3_aa: CASSLQGAAKNIQYF; cdr3_nt: TGTGCCAGCAGCCTACAGGGGGCCGCCAAAAACATTCAGTACTTC; clone_size: NA; j_call: TRBJ2-4; v_call: TRBV7-2; d_call: TRBD1
cdr3_aa: CATERGGSTDTQYF; cdr3_nt: TGTGCCACCGAGCGGGGGGGCAGCACAGATACGCAGTATTTT; clone_size: few; j_call: TRBJ2-3; v_call: TRBV10-3; d_call: TRBD2
cdr3_aa: CSASDSLTRETQYF; cdr3_nt: TGCAGTGCTAGTGATTCGCTGACGAGGGAGACCCAGTACTTC; clone_size: NA; j_call: TRBJ2-5; v_call: TRBV20-1; d_call: NA
cdr3_aa: CASSPAGSGGPGRETQYF; cdr3_nt: TGTGCCAGCAGCCCGGCGGGAAGCGGGGGGCCAGGTCGGGAGACCCAGTACTTC; clone_size: many; j_call: TRBJ2-5; v_call: TRBV7-3; d_call: TRBD2
cdr3_aa: CASSLLGVSDEQYF; cdr3_nt: TGCGCCAGCAGCTTGTTGGGGGTTTCGGACGAGCAGTACTTC; clone_size: NA; j_call: TRBJ2-7; v_call: TRBV5-1; d_call: NA
cdr3_aa: CASSSRQGGEKLFF; cdr3_nt: TGTGCCAGCAGCTCCCGACAGGGAGGGGAAAAACTGTTTTTT; clone_size: many; j_call: TRBJ1-4; v_call: TRBV7-8; d_call: TRBD1
cdr3_aa: CASTSSPGTGIRVYEQYF; cdr3_nt: TGTGCCAGCACTTCCAGCCCCGGGACTGGCATCCGAGTTTACGAGCAGTACTTC; clone_size: many; j_call: TRBJ2-7; v_call: TRBV6-2/TRBV6-3; d_call: NA
cdr3_aa: CASRKTGRAYGYTF; cdr3_nt: TGTGCCAGCAGAAAGACGGGCAGGGCGTACGGCTACACCTTC; clone_size: few; j_call: TRBJ1-2; v_call: TRBV7-2; d_call: NA
cdr3_aa: CASSLARSNGEQYF; cdr3_nt: TGCGCCAGCAGCTTGGCTCGCTCGAATGGGGAGCAGTACTTC; clone_size: few; j_call: TRBJ2-7; v_call: TRBV5-1; d_call: NA
cdr3_aa: CASSPLGQETQYF; cdr3_nt: TGTGCCAGCAGCCCCTTGGGACAAGAGACCCAGTACTTC; clone_size: NA; j_call: TRBJ2-5; v_call: TRBV7-6; d_call: NA
cdr3_aa: CASSVAGGGVQYF; cdr3_nt: TGTGCCAGCAGCGTAGCTGGCGGGGGGGTTCAGTACTTC; clone_size: few; j_call: TRBJ2-4; v_call: TRBV9; d_call: TRBD2
cdr3_aa: CSATTSEETQYF; cdr3_nt: TGCAGTGCTACGACTAGCGAAGAGACCCAGTACTTC; clone_size: few; j_call: TRBJ2-5; v_call: TRBV20-1; d_call: TRBD2
cdr3_aa: CASSPGDRQETQYF; cdr3_nt: TGCGCCAGCAGCCCGGGTGATCGGCAAGAGACCCAGTACTTC; clone_size: many; j_call: TRBJ2-5; v_call: TRBV5-1; d_call: NA
cdr3_aa: CASSPGTGIYGYTF; cdr3_nt: TGTGCCAGCTCACCAGGGACAGGAATCTATGGCTACACCTTC; clone_size: NA; j_call: TRBJ1-2; v_call: TRBV18; d_call: TRBD1
cdr3_aa: CSVRGGTQSYNEQFF; cdr3_nt: TGCAGTGTCAGAGGGGGGACACAGAGTTACAATGAGCAGTTCTTC; clone_size: NA; j_call: TRBJ2-1; v_call: TRBV20-1; d_call: NA